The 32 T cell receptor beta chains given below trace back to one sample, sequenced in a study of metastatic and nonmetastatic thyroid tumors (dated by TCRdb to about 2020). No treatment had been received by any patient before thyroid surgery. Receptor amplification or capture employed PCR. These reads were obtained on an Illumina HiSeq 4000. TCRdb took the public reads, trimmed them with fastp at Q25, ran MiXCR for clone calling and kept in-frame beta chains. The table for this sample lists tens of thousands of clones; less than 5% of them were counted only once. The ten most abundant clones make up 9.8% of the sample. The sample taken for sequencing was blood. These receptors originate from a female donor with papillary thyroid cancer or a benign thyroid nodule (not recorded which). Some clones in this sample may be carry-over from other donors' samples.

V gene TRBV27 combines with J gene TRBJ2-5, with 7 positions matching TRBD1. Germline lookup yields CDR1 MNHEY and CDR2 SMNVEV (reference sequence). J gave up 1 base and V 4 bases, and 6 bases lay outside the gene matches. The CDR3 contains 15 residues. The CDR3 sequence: CASSSMTGTQETQYF. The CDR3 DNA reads TGTGCCAGCAGTTCGATGACAGGGACCCAAGAGACCCAGTACTTC.

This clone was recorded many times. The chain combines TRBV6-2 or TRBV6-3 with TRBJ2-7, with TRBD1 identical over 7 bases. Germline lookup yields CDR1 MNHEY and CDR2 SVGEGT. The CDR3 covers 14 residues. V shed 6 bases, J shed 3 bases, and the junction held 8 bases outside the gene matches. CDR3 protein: CASSHGTEGYEQYF. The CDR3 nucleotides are TGTGCCAGCAGCCACGGGACAGAAGGCTACGAGCAGTACTTC.

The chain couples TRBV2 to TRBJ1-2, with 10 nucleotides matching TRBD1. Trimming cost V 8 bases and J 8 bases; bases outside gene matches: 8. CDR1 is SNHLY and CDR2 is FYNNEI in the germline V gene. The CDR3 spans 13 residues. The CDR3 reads CASGTGVFRGYTF. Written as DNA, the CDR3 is TGTGCCAGCGGGACAGGGGTATTTCGAGGCTACACCTTC.

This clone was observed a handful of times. CDR3 residues: CSASQLGDGDNSPLHF. CDR3 nucleotides: TGCAGTGCTAGTCAACTAGGGGACGGGGATAATTCACCCCTCCACTTT. The rearrangement links TRBV20-1 to TRBJ1-6; D possibly corresponds to TRBD1 (5 bases). The CDR3 loop spans 16 amino acids. V was shortened by 3 bases and J by 5 bases, with 17 bases between the two germline ends. Germline CDR1 is DFQATT and CDR2 is SNEGSKA (reference sequence).

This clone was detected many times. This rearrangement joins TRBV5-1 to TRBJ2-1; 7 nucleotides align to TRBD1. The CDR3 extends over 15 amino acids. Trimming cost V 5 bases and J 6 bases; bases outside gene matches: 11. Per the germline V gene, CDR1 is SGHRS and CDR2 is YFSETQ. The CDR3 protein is CASSVTGTEGNEQFF. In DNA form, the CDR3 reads TGCGCCAGCAGTGTAACCGGGACAGAGGGCAATGAGCAGTTCTTC. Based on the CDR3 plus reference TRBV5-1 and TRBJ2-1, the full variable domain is KAGVTQTPRYLIKTRGQQVTLSCSPISGHRSVSWYQQTPGQGLQFLFEYFSETQRNKGNFPGRFSGRQFSNSRSEMNVSTLELGDSALYLCASSVTGTEGNEQFFGPGTRLTVL.

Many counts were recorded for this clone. CDR3: CAPSDREANYGYTF. For the CDR3, the DNA is TGTGCCCCCAGTGATAGGGAAGCTAACTATGGCTACACCTTC. The chain employs TRBV10-3 and TRBJ1-2; no clear D. The CDR3 is 14 residues long. V gave up 11 bases and J gave up 0 bases, with 16 bases separating them. The germline V gene has CDR1 ENHRY and CDR2 SYGVKD.

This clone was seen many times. In nucleotides, the CDR3 is TGCGCCAGCAGCCAAGACTCCCTATTCTACAATGAGCAGTTCTTC. This codes for CASSQDSLFYNEQFF. The J gene is TRBJ2-1, the V gene TRBV4-1; D not resolved. The CDR3 sequence is 15 residues long. Looked up from germline, CDR1 is MGHRA and CDR2 is YSYEKL. V dropped 0 bases and J dropped 3 bases, with 9 bases sitting between them.

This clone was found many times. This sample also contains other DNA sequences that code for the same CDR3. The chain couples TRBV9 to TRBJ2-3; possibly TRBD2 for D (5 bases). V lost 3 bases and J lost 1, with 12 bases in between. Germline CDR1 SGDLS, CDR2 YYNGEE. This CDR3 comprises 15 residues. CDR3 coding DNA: TGTGCCAGCAGCGCAACCAGCGGAGGCACAGATACGCAGTATTTT. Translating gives CASSATSGGTDTQYF.

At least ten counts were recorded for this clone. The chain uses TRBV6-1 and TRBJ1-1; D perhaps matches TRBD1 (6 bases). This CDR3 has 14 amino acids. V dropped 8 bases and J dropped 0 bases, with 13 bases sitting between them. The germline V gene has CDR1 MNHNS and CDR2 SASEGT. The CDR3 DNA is TGTGCCAGCGGATCCGGGGGGCTGAACACTGAAGCTTTCTTT. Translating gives CASGSGGLNTEAFF.

The CDR3 reads CASSLYGTGGSPLHF. CDR3 sequence (DNA): TGTGCCAGCAGTTTATATGGGACAGGGGGATCACCCCTCCACTTT. The genes are TRBV28 and TRBJ1-6; TRBD1 matches at 11 bases. The germline CDR1 and CDR2 sequences are MDHEN and SYDVKM. The trim removed 1 base at V and 10 bases at J, leaving 3 bases unmatched. The CDR3 is made up of 15 amino acids.

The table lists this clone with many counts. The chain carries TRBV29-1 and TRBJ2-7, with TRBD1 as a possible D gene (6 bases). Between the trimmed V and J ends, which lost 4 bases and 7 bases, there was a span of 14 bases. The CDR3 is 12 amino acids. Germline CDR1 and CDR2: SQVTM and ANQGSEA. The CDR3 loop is CSVAEGQIEQYF. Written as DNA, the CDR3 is TGCAGCGTTGCTGAGGGACAAATTGAGCAGTACTTC.

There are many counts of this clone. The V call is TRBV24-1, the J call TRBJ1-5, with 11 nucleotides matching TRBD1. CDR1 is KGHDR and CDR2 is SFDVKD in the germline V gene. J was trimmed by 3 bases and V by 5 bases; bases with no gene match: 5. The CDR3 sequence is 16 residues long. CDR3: CATSGDRGAVNQPQHF. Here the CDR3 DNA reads TGTGCCACCAGTGGGGACAGGGGGGCGGTCAATCAGCCCCAGCATTTT.

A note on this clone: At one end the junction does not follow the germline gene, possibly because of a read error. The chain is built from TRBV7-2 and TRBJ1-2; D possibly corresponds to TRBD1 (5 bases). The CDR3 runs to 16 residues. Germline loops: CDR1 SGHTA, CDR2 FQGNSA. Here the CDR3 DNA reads TGTGCCAGCAGTTCACGGTGGGGCCGGAGTAACTATGGCCACACCTTC. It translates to CASSSRWGRSNYGHTF.

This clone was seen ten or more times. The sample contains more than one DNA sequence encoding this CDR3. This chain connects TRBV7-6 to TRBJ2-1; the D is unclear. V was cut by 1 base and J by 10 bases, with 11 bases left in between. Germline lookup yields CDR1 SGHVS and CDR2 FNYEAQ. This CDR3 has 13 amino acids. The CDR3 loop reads CASSLVSGVEQFF. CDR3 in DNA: TGTGCCAGCAGCTTAGTATCGGGCGTCGAGCAGTTCTTC.

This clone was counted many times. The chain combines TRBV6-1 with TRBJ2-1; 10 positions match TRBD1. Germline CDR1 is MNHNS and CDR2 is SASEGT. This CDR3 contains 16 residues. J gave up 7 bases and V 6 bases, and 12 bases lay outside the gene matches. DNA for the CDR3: TGTGCCAGCAGCGCTTACTCCGGGACAGGGGAGAATGAGCAGTTCTTC. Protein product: CASSAYSGTGENEQFF.

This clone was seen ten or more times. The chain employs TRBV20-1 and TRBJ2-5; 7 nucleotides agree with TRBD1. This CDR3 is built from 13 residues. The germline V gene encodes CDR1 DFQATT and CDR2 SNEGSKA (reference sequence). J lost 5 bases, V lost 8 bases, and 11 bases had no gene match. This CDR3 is CSTGTDNLETQYF. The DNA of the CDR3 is TGCAGTACCGGGACAGACAATTTGGAGACCCAGTACTTC.

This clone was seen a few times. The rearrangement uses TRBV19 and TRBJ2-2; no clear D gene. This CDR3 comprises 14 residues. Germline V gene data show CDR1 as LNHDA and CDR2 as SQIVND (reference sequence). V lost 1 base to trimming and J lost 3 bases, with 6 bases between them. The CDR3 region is CASSIVRHTGELFF. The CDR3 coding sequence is TGTGCCAGTAGTATAGTTCGGCACACCGGGGAGCTGTTTTTT. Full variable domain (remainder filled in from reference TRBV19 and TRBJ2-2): DGGITQSPKYLFRKEGQNVTLSCEQNLNHDAMYWYRQDPGQGLRLIYYSQIVNDFQKGDIAEGYSVSREKKESFPLTVTSAQKNPTAFYLCASSIVRHTGELFFGEGSRLTVL.

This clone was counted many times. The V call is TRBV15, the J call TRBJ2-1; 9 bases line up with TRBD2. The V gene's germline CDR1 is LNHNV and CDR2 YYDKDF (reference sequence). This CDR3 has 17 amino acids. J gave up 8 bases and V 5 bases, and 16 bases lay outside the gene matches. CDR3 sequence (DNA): TGTGCCACCAGCCTATCCCCCAGTAGCGGGAGTAGGGATGAGCAGTTCTTC. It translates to CATSLSPSSGSRDEQFF.

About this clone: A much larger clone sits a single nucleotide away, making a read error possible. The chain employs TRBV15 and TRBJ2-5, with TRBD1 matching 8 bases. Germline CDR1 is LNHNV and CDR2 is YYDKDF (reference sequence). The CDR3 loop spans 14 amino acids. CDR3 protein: CATRRDRGPETQYF. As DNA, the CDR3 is TGTGCCACCAGAAGAGACAGGGGCCCCGAGACCCAGTACTTC. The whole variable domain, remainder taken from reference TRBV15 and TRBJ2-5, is DAMVIQNPRYQVTQFGKPVTLSCSQTLNHNVMYWYQQKSSQAPKLLFHYYDKDFNNEADTPDNFQSRRPNTSFCFLDIRSPGLGDTAMYLCATRRDRGPETQYFGPGTRLLVL.

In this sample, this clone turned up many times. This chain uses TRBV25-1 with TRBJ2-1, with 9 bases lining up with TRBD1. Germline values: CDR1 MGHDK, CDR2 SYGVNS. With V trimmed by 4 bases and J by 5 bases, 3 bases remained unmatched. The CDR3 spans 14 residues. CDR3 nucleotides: TGTGCCAGCAGTGCCGGACAGGGGAACAATGAGCAGTTCTTC. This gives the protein CASSAGQGNNEQFF.

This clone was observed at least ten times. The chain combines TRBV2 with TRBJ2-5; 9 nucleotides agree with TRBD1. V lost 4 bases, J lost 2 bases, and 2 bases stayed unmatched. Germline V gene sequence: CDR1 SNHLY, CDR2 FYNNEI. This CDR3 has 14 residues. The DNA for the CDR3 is TGTGCCAGCAGTGCCGACAGGGGGCAAGAGACCCAGTACTTC. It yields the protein CASSADRGQETQYF. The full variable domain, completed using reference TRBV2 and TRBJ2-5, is EPEVTQTPSHQVTQMGQEVILRCVPISNHLYFYWYRQILGQKVEFLVSFYNNEISEKSEIFDDQFSVERPDGSNFTLKIRSTKLEDSAMYFCASSADRGQETQYFGPGTRLLVL.

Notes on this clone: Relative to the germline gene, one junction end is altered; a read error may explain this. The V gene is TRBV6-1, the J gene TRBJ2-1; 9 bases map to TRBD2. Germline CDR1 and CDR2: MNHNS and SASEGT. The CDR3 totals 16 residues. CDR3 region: CASNEEAGGEQDEQFF. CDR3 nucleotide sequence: TGTGCCAGCAATGAAGAGGCGGGAGGGGAGCAAGATGAGCAGTTCTTC.

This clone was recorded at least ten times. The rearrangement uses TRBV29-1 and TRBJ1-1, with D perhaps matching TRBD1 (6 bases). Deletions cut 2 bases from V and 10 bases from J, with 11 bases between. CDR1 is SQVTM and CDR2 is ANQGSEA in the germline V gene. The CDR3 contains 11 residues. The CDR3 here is CSVELGAAAFF. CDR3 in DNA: TGCAGCGTTGAACTGGGGGCCGCAGCTTTCTTT.

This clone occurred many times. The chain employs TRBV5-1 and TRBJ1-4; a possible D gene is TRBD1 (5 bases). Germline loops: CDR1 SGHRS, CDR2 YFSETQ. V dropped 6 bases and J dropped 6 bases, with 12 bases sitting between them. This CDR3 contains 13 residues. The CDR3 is CASTRGGDEKLFF. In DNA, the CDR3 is TGCGCCAGCACTAGGGGCGGTGATGAAAAACTGTTTTTT. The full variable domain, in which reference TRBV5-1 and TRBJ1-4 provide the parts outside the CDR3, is KAGVTQTPRYLIKTRGQQVTLSCSPISGHRSVSWYQQTPGQGLQFLFEYFSETQRNKGNFPGRFSGRQFSNSRSEMNVSTLELGDSALYLCASTRGGDEKLFFGSGTQLSVL.

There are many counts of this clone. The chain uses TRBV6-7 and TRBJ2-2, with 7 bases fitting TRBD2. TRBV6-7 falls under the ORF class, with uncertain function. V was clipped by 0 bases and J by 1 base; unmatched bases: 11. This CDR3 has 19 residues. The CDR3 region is CASSYSNSLVAGNTGELFF. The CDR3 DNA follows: TGTGCCAGCAGTTACTCGAATTCGTTGGTAGCGGGGAACACCGGGGAGCTGTTTTTT.

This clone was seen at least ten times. CDR3 loop: CASSPGQVENSPLHF. The CDR3 DNA is TGTGCCAGCAGTCCTGGTCAAGTGGAGAATTCACCCCTCCACTTT. The chain links TRBV6-1 to TRBJ1-6, with D unclear. The ends were cut back, 5 bases at V and 7 bases at J, with 15 bases in the middle. Germline CDR1 reads MNHNS; CDR2 reads SASEGT. This CDR3 contains 15 residues.

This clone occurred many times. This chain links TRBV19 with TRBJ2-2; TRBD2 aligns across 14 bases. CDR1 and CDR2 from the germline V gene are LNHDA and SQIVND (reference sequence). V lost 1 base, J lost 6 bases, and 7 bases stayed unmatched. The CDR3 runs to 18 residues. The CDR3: CASSIGRGLAGESGELFF. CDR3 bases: TGTGCCAGTAGTATAGGGAGGGGACTAGCGGGAGAATCCGGGGAGCTGTTTTTT.

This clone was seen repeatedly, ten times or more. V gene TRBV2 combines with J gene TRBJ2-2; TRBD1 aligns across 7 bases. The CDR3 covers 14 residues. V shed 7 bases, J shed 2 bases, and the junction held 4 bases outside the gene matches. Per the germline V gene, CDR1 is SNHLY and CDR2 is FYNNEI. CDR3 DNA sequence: TGTGCCAGCATCCGGGACAGAAACACCGGGGAGCTGTTTTTT. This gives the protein CASIRDRNTGELFF. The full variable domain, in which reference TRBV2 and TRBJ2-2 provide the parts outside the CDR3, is EPEVTQTPSHQVTQMGQEVILRCVPISNHLYFYWYRQILGQKVEFLVSFYNNEISEKSEIFDDQFSVERPDGSNFTLKIRSTKLEDSAMYFCASIRDRNTGELFFGEGSRLTVL.

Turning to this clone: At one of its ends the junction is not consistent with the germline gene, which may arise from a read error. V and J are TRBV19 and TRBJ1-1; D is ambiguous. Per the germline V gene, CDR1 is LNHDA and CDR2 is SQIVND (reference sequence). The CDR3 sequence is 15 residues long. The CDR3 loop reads CASSSQTGMNTEALF. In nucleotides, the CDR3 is TGTGCCAGTAGTAGCCAGACGGGTATGAACACTGAAGCTTTATTT.

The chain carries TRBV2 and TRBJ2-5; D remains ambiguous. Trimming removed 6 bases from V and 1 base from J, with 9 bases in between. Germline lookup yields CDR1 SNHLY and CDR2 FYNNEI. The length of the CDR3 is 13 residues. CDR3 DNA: TGTGCCAGCAGCCCACACCTCCAAGAGACCCAGTACTTC. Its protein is CASSPHLQETQYF.

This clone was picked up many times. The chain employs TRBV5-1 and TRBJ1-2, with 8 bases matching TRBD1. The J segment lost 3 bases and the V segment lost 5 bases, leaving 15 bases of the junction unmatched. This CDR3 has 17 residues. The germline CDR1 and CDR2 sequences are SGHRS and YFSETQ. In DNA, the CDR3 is TGCGCCAGCAGACAAGGGACAGGCCTGAACCAAGACTATGGCTACACCTTC. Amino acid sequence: CASRQGTGLNQDYGYTF.

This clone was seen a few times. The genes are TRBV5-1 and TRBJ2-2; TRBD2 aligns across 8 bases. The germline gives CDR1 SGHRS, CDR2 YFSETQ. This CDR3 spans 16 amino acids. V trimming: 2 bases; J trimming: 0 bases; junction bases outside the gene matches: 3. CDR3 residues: CASSLLAVANTGELFF. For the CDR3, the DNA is TGCGCCAGCAGCTTACTAGCGGTCGCGAACACCGGGGAGCTGTTTTTT.